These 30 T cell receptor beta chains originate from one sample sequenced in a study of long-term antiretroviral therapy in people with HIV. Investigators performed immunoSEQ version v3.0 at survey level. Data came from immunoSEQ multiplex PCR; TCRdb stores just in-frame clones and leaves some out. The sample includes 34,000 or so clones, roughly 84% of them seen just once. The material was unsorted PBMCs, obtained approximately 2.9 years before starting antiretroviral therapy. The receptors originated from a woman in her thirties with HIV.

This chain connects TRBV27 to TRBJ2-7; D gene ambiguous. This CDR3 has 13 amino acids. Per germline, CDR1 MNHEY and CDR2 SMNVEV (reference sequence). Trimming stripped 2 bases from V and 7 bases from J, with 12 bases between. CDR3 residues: CASSLNSVGEQYF. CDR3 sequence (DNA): TGTGCCAGCAGTTTAAACAGCGTTGGGGAGCAGTACTTC.

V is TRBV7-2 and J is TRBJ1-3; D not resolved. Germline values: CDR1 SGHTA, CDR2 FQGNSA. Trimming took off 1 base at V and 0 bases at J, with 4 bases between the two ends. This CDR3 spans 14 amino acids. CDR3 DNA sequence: TGTGCCAGCAGCTTAGGTAGCTCTGGAAACACCATATATTTT. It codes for CASSLGSSGNTIYF. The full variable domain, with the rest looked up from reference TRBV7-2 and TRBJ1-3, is GAGVSQSPSNKVTEKGKDVELRCDPISGHTALYWYRQSLGQGLEFLIYFQGNSAPDKSGLPSDRFSAERTGGSVSTLTIQRTQQEDSAVYLCASSLGSSGNTIYFGEGSWLTVV.

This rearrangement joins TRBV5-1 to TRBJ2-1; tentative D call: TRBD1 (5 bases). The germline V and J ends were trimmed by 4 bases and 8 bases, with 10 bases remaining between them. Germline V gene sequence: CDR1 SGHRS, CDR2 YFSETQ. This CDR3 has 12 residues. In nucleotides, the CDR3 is TGCGCCAGCAGCCCGGACACCTATGAGCAGTTCTTC. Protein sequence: CASSPDTYEQFF.

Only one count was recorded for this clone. The CDR3 here is CASSFGRGTEAFF. CDR3 nucleotides: TGTGCCAGCAGCTTCGGGCGGGGGACTGAAGCTTTCTTT. The chain uses TRBV7-3 and TRBJ1-1; D is possibly TRBD1 (5 bases). The CDR3 length is 13 residues. The germline CDR1 and CDR2 sequences are SGHTA and FQGTGA. V lost 3 bases and J 5 bases, leaving 10 bases between the germline ends. The entire variable domain, with the rest obtained from reference TRBV7-3 and TRBJ1-1, is as follows: GAGVSQTPSNKVTEKGKYVELRCDPISGHTALYWYRQSLGQGPEFLIYFQGTGAADDSGLPNDRFFAVRPEGSVSTLKIQRTERGDSAVYLCASSFGRGTEAFFGQGTRLTVV.

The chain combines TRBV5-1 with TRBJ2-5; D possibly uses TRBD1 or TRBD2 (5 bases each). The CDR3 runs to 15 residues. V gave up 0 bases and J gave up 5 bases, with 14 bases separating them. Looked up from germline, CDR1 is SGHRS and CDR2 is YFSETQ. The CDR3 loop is CASSLVTGREETQYF. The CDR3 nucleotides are TGCGCCAGCAGCTTGGTTACGGGCAGGGAGGAGACCCAGTACTTC. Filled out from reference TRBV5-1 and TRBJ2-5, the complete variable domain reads KAGVTQTPRYLIKTRGQQVTLSCSPISGHRSVSWYQQTPGQGLQFLFEYFSETQRNKGNFPGRFSGRQFSNSRSEMNVSTLELGDSALYLCASSLVTGREETQYFGPGTRLLVL.

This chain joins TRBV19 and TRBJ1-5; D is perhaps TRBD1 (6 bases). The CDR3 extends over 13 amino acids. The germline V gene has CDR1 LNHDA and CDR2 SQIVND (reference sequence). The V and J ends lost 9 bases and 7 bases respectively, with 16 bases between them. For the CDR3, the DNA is TGTGCCAGCGAGCCAGGGGTAAGCCAGCCCCAGCATTTT. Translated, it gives CASEPGVSQPQHF.

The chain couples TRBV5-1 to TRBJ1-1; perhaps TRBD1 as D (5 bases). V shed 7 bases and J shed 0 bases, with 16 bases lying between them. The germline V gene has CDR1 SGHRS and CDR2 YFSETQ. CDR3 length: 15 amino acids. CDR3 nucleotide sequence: TGCGCCAGCGCCCTAGTCCAGGGACTGAACACTGAAGCTTTCTTT. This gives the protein CASALVQGLNTEAFF.

CDR3 bases: TGCGCCAGCAGCCCAGGACAGACTCGAGATACGCAGTATTTT. Its protein is CASSPGQTRDTQYF. The chain links TRBV5-1 to TRBJ2-3, with D perhaps matching TRBD1 (6 bases). Trimming shortened V by 4 bases and J by 5 bases, and 14 bases separated the two germline ends. The CDR3 runs 14 residues. Germline V lookup: CDR1 SGHRS, CDR2 YFSETQ.

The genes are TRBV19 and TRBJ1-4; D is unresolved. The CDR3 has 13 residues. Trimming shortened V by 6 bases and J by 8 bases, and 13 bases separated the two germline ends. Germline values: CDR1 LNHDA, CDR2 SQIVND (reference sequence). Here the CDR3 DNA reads TGTGCCAGTAGCAATGGGAAGGTGGAAAAACTGTTTTTT. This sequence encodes CASSNGKVEKLFF.

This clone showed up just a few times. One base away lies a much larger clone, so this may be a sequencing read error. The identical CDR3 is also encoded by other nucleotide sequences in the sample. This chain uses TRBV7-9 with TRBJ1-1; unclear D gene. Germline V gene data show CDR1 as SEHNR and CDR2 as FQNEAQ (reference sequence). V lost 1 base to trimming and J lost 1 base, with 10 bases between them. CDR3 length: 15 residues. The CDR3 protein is CASSLVAGGNTEAFF. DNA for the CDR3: TGTGCCAGCAGCTTAGTCGCAGGTGGGAACACTGAAGCTTTCTTT.

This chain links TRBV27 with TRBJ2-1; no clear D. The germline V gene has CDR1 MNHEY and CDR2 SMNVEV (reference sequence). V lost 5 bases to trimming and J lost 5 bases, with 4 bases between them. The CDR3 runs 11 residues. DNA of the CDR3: TGTGCCAGCAGTCTGAACAATGAGCAGTTCTTC. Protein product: CASSLNNEQFF.

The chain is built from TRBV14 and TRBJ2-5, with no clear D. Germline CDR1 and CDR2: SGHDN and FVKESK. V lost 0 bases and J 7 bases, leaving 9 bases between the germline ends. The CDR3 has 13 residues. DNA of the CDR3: TGTGCCAGCAGCCAAGACAGGTCGGTGACCCAGTACTTC. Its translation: CASSQDRSVTQYF.

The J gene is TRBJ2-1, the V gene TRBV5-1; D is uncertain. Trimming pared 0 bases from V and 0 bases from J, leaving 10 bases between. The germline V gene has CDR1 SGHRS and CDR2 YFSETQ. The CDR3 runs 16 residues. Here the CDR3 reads CASSLVPISSYNEQFF. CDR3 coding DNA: TGCGCCAGCAGCTTGGTGCCGATCAGCTCCTACAATGAGCAGTTCTTC.

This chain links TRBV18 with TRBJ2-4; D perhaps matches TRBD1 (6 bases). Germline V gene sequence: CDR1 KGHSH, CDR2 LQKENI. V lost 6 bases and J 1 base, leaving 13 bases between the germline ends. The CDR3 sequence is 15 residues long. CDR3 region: CASSPTGSAKNIQYF. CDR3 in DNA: TGTGCCAGCTCGCCTACAGGGTCCGCCAAAAACATTCAGTACTTC.

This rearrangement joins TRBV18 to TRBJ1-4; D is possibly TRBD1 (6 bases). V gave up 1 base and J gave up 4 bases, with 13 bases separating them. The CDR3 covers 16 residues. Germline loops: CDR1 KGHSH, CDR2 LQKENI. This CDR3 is CASSPQRGGVNEKLFF. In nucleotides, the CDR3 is TGTGCCAGCTCACCACAAAGGGGGGGCGTTAATGAAAAACTGTTTTTT. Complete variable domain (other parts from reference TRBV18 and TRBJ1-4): NAGVMQNPRHLVRRRGQEARLRCSPMKGHSHVYWYRQLPEEGLKFMVYLQKENIIDESGMPKERFSAEFPKEGPSILRIQQVVRGDSAAYFCASSPQRGGVNEKLFFGSGTQLSVL.

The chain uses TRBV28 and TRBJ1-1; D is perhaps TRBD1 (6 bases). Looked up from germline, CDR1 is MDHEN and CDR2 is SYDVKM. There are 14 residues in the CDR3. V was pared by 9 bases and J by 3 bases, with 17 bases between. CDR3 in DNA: TGTGCCAGTAAAGGATTGGGGGGCCACACTGAAGCTTTCTTT. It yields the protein CASKGLGGHTEAFF.

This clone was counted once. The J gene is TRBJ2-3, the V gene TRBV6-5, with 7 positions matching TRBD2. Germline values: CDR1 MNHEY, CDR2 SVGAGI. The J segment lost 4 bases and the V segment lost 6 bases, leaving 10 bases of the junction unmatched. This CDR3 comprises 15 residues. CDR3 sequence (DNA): TGTGCCAGCAGCCCCTCGGGGGGTTGGGCAGATACGCAGTATTTT. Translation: CASSPSGGWADTQYF.

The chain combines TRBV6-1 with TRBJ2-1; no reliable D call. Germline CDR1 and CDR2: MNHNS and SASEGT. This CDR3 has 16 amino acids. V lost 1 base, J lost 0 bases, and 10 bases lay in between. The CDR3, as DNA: TGTGCCAGCAGTGAAGGCCTAGGTTACTCCTACAATGAGCAGTTCTTC. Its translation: CASSEGLGYSYNEQFF.

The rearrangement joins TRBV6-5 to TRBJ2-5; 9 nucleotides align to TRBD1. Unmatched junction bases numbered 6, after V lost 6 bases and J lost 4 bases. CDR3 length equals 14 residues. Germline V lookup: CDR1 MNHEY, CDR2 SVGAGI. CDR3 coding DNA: TGTGCCAGCAGACCGGGACAGGGATTAGAGACCCAGTACTTC. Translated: CASRPGQGLETQYF.

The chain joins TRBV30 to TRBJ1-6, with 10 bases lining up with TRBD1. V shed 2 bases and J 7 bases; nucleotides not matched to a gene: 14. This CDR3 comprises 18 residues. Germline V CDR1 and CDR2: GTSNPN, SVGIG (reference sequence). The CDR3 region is CAWSLKPGQGFRNSPLHF. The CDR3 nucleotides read TGTGCCTGGAGTTTAAAACCGGGACAGGGGTTCCGCAATTCACCCCTCCACTTT.

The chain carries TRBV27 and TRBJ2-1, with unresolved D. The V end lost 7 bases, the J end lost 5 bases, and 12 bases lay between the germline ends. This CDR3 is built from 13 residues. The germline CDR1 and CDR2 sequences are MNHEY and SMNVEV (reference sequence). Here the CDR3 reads CASKWWYDNEQFF. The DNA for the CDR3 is TGTGCCAGCAAGTGGTGGTACGACAATGAGCAGTTCTTC.

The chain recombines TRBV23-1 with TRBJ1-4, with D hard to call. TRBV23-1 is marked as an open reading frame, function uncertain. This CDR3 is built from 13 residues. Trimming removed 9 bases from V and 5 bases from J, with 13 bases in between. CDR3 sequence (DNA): TGCGCCAGACAAAACAGATTGAATGAAAAACTGTTTTTT. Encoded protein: CARQNRLNEKLFF.

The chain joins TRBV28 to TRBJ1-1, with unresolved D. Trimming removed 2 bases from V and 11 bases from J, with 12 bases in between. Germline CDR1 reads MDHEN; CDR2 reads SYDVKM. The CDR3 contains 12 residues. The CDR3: CASSLGPGTAFF. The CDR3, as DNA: TGTGCCAGCAGTTTAGGCCCGGGTACGGCTTTCTTT.

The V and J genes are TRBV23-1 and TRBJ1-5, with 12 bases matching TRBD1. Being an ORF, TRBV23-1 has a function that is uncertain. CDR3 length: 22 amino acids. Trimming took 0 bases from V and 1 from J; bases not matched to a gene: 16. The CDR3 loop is CASSQSTGRRDRGRVSNQPQHF. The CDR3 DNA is TGCGCCAGCAGTCAATCCACAGGCCGACGGGACAGGGGGCGGGTAAGCAATCAGCCCCAGCATTTT.

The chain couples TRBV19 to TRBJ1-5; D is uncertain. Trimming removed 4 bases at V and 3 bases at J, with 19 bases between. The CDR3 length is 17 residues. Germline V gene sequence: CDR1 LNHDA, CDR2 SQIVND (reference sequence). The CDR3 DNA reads TGTGCCAGTAGTACAGAGGTGGGGTTCGGAGTCAATCAGCCCCAGCATTTT. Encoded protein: CASSTEVGFGVNQPQHF.

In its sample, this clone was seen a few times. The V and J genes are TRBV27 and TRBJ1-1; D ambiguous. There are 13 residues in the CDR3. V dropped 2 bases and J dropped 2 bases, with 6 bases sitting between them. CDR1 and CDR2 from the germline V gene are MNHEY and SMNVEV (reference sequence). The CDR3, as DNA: TGTGCCAGCAGTTTAACCCCTAACACTGAAGCTTTCTTT. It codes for CASSLTPNTEAFF.

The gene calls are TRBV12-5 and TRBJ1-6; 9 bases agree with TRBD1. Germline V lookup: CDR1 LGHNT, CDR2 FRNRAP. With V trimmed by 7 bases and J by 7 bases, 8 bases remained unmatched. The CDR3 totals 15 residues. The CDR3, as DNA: TGTGCTAGTGCCTTAGCGACAGGGGGGAATTCACCCCTCCACTTT. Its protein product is CASALATGGNSPLHF.

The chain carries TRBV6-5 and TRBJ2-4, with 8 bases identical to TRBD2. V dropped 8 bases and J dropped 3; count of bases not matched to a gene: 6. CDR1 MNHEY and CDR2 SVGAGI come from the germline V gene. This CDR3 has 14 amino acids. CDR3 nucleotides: TGTGCCAGCCCTCGGGGGGGCGGCAAAAACATTCAGTACTTC. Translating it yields CASPRGGGKNIQYF.

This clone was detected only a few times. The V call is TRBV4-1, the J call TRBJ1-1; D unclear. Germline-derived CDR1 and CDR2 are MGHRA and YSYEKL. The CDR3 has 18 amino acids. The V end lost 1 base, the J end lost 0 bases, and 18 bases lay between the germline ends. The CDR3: CASSQGILRQRMNTEAFF. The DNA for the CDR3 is TGCGCCAGCAGCCAAGGGATACTAAGGCAACGGATGAACACTGAAGCTTTCTTT.

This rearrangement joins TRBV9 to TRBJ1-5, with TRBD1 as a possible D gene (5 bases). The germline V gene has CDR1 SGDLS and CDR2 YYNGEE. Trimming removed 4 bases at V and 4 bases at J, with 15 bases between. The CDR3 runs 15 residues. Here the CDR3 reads CASSTGTDRNQPQHF. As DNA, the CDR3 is TGTGCCAGCAGCACAGGCACAGATCGAAATCAGCCCCAGCATTTT. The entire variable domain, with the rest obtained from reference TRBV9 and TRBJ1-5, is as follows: DSGVTQTPKHLITATGQRVTLRCSPRSGDLSVYWYQQSLDQGLQFLIQYYNGEERAKGNILERFSAQQFPDLHSELNLSSLELGDSALYFCASSTGTDRNQPQHFGDGTRLSIL.